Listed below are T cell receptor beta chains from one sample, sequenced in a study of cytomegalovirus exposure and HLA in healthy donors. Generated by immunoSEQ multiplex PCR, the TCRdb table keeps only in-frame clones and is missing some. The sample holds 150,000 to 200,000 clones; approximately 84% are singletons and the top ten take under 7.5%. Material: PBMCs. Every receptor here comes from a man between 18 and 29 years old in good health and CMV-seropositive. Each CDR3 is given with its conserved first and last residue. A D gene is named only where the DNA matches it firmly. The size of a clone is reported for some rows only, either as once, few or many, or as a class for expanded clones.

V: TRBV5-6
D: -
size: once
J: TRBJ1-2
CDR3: CASSLGQLILGGYTF
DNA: TGTGCCAGCAGCTTAGGTCAACTTATTCTAGGAGGCTACACCTTC

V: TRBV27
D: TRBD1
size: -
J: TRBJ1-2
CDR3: CASSRRQGMNYGYTF
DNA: TGTGCCAGCAGTAGGAGACAGGGAATGAACTATGGCTACACCTTC

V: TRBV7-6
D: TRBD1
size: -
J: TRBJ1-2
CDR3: CASSSDRGYGYTF
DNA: TGTGCCAGCAGCAGCGACAGGGGCTATGGCTACACCTTC

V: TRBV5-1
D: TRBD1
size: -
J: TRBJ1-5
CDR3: CASRATGANQPQHF
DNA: TGCGCCAGCAGGGCCACAGGGGCGAATCAGCCCCAGCATTTT

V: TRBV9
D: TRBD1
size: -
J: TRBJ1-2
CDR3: CASSEGRQGARGAYGYTF
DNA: TGTGCCAGCAGCGAGGGTAGACAGGGCGCTAGGGGAGCCTATGGCTACACCTTC

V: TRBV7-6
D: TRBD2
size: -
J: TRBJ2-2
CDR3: CASSLVREAGLTGELFF
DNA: TGTGCCAGCAGCTTAGTGCGGGAGGCGGGACTAACCGGGGAGCTGTTTTTT

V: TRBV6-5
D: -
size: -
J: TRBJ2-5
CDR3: CASSYSGTQYF
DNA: TGTGCCAGCAGTTACTCCGGGACCCAGTACTTC

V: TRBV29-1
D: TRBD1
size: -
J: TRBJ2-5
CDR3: CSVDWRDRGIRETQYF
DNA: TGCAGCGTTGACTGGAGAGACAGGGGAATCCGAGAGACCCAGTACTTC

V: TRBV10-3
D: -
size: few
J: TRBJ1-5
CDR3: CATAGRDNQPQHF
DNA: TGTGCCACCGCCGGGCGGGACAATCAGCCCCAGCATTTT

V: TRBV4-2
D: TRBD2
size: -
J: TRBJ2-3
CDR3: CASSQVPGPSGRATDTQYF
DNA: TGTGCCAGCAGCCAAGTCCCGGGCCCTAGCGGGAGGGCTACAGATACGCAGTATTTT

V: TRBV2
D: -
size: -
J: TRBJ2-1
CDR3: CASSGLLTLAGNEQFF
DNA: TGTGCCAGCAGTGGGCTCCTTACATTGGCGGGGAATGAGCAGTTCTTC

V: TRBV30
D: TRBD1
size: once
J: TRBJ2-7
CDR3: CAYGQGAGEQYF
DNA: TGTGCCTATGGACAGGGGGCCGGCGAGCAGTACTTC

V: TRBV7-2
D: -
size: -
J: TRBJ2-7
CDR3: CASSLRRIYEQYF
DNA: TGTGCCAGCAGCCTCAGGAGGATTTACGAGCAGTACTTC

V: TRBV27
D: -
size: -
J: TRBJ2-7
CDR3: CASSFVRRSEQYF
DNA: TGTGCCAGCAGTTTCGTACGGAGAAGCGAGCAGTACTTC

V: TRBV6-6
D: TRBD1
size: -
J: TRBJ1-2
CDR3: CASSEGARGYTF
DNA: TGTGCCAGCAGCGAGGGGGCGCGGGGCTACACCTTC

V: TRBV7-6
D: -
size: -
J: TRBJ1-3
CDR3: CASSMIQGGGGDTIYF
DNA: TGTGCCAGCAGCATGATACAGGGAGGCGGGGGAGACACCATATATTTT

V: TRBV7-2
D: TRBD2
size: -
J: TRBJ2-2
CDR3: CASTGLATGELFF
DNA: TGTGCCAGCACCGGACTAGCTACCGGGGAGCTGTTTTTT

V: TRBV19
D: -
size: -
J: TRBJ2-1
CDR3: CASSIGTAYNEQFF
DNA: TGTGCCAGTAGTATAGGCACGGCCTACAATGAGCAGTTCTTC

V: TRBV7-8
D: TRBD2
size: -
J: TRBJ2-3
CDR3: CASSLANGLAGGSVTDTQYF
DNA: TGTGCCAGCAGCTTAGCGAATGGACTAGCGGGAGGGAGTGTCACAGATACGCAGTATTTT

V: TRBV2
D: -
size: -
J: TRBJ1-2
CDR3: CASSAERGSYGYTF
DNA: TGTGCCAGCAGTGCTGAGCGGGGGAGCTATGGCTACACCTTC

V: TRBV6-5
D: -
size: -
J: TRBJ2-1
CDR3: CASSEAHEQFF
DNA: TGTGCCAGCTCTGAGGCCCATGAGCAGTTCTTC

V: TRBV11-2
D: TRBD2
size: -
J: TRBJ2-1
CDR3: CASSPTSGRFDEQFF
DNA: TGTGCCAGCAGCCCCACTAGCGGGAGATTCGATGAGCAGTTCTTC

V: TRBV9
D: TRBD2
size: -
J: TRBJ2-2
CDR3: CASSVALAALSGELFF
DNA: TGTGCCAGCAGCGTAGCTCTAGCGGCCCTTTCCGGGGAGCTGTTTTTT

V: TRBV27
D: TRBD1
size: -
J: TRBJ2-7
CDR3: CASSPVGQGIEQYF
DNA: TGTGCCAGCAGTCCCGTGGGACAGGGGATAGAGCAGTACTTC

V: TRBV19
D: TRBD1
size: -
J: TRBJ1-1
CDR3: CASTRDRSFTEAFF
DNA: TGTGCCAGTACCCGGGACAGAAGTTTCACTGAAGCTTTCTTT

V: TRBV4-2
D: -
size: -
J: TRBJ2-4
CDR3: CASSQDLQAFYENIQYF
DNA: TGTGCCAGCAGCCAAGATCTACAGGCGTTCTACGAAAACATTCAGTACTTC

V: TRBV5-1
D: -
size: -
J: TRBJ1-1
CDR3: CASSLDTLNTEAFF
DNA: TGCGCCAGCAGCTTGGACACCTTGAACACTGAAGCTTTCTTT

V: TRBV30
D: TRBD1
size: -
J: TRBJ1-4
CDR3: CAWSPDRAEKLFF
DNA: TGTGCCTGGAGTCCGGACAGGGCTGAAAAACTGTTTTTT

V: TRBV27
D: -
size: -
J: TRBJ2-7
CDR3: CASSLGAGATYEQYF
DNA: TGTGCCAGCAGTTTAGGCGCAGGGGCAACCTACGAGCAGTACTTC

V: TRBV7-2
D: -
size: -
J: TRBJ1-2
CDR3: CASSLDPARGGGYTF
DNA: TGTGCCAGCAGCTTAGACCCCGCCCGGGGTGGTGGCTACACCTTC